The 25 T cell receptor beta chains given below trace back to one sample, sequenced in a study of shared clonotypes between healthy human individuals. As defined, naive CD8 cells were CD45RO-negative and positively selected for CCR7, with terminally differentiated effector memory CD45RA+ cells excluded. Produced via immunoSEQ multiplex PCR; TCRdb's table is partial and in-frame only. Of about 2.1 million clones in the sample, around 93% were seen once. Source material: naive CD8+ T cells from PBMCs. Every receptor here comes from a man between 18 and 29 years old in good health. Some clones in this sample may be carry-over from other donors' samples.

This chain joins TRBV6-1 and TRBJ2-7; TRBD2 matches 9 bases. CDR1 is MNHNS and CDR2 is SASEGT in the germline V gene. CDR3 size: 14 residues. Trimming removed 6 bases from V and 2 bases from J; junction bases left unmatched: 5. CDR3 bases: TGTGCCAGCAGCTCGACTAGCGGCCCCTACGAGCAGTACTTC. It is translated as CASSSTSGPYEQYF.

In DNA form, the CDR3 reads TGTGCCAGCAGTCTCCCCGGACAGAACACTGAAGCTTTCTTT. Translation: CASSLPGQNTEAFF. This sequence joins TRBV28 and TRBJ1-1, with D perhaps TRBD1 (5 bases). This CDR3 region has 14 residues. Germline lookup yields CDR1 MDHEN and CDR2 SYDVKM. The V gene lost 5 bases and the J gene lost 1 base, with 11 bases spanning the gap.

DNA for the CDR3: TGTGCCAGCAGTTCGCCGGGTCGGCTTAACTATGGCTACACCTTC. It codes for CASSSPGRLNYGYTF. The chain is built from TRBV6-5 and TRBJ1-2; D ambiguous. With 4 bases removed from V and 1 base from J, the gap between germline ends came to 13 bases. Per the germline V gene, CDR1 is MNHEY and CDR2 is SVGAGI. This CDR3 has 15 amino acids.

This chain connects TRBV2 to TRBJ1-4; the D gene is possibly TRBD1 (5 bases). Germline CDR1 SNHLY, CDR2 FYNNEI. V lost 2 bases and J 6 bases, leaving 10 bases between the germline ends. The CDR3 contains 14 residues. In DNA, the CDR3 is TGTGCCAGCAGTGAAAGACAGAAGGATGAAAAACTGTTTTTT. Residues: CASSERQKDEKLFF.

This clone was counted a single time. The rearrangement links TRBV7-9 to TRBJ1-2; TRBD1 matches at 8 bases. The CDR3 covers 15 residues. Trimming at V came to 1 base and at J to 7 bases, leaving 8 bases not matched to a gene. Germline CDR1 and CDR2: SEHNR and FQNEAQ (reference sequence). CDR3: CASSLGGQGRSGYTF. The CDR3 coding sequence is TGTGCCAGCAGCTTAGGAGGACAGGGCAGGAGTGGCTACACCTTC.

To note about this clone: At one end, the junction sequence differs from germline, possibly due to a read error. V usage is TRBV7-9 and J usage is TRBJ2-3; D not certain. Germline V lookup: CDR1 SEHNR, CDR2 FQNEAQ (reference sequence). The CDR3 contains 10 residues. The CDR3 DNA is TGTGCCAGCAGCATAGATACGCAGTATTTT. Encoded protein: CASSIDTQYF. The full variable domain, its missing parts supplied by reference TRBV7-9 and TRBJ2-3, is DTGVSQNPRHKITKRGQNVTFRCDPISEHNRLYWYRQTLGQGPEFLTYFQNEAQLEKSRLLSDRFSAERPKGSFSTLEIQRTEQGDSAMYLCASSIDTQYFGPGTRLTVL.

The V gene is TRBV27, the J gene TRBJ2-7, with a possible D match to TRBD1 (6 bases). Looked up from germline, CDR1 is MNHEY and CDR2 is SMNVEV (reference sequence). The ends were cut back, 5 bases at V and 4 bases at J, with 15 bases in the middle. This CDR3 contains 14 residues. The CDR3 loop is CASSDSPTGYEQYF. CDR3 bases: TGTGCCAGCAGTGACTCCCCTACAGGGTACGAGCAGTACTTC.

This clone is a singleton in its sample. This chain uses TRBV5-4 with TRBJ2-7; the match to TRBD2 covers 7 bases. CDR3 length equals 14 residues. Trimming took 2 bases from V and 5 from J; bases not matched to a gene: 7. Germline V CDR1 and CDR2: SGHNT, YYREEE (reference sequence). The CDR3 DNA sequence: TGTGCCAGCAGCTTTGGCGGGAGATTTGACGAGCAGTACTTC. This codes for CASSFGGRFDEQYF.

This clone was recorded only once. V and J are TRBV4-3 and TRBJ2-4; D might be TRBD1 or TRBD2, each matching 5 bases. Germline loops: CDR1 LGHNA, CDR2 YSLEER. This CDR3 comprises 17 residues. Trimming took off 4 bases at V and 1 base at J, with 17 bases between the two ends. The CDR3 DNA sequence: TGCGCCAGCAGCCGAATCACGGGGCAGGCGGCCAAAAACATTCAGTACTTC. Its protein product is CASSRITGQAAKNIQYF.

V gene TRBV9 combines with J gene TRBJ2-5, with 13 nucleotides matching TRBD2. After removal of 6 bases from V and 4 bases from J, the junction contained 3 bases not matched to a gene. Germline loops: CDR1 SGDLS, CDR2 YYNGEE. This CDR3 has 14 residues. The CDR3 region has the DNA TGTGCCAGCACACGGACTAGCGGGAGAGAGACCCAGTACTTC. This codes for CASTRTSGRETQYF. Full variable domain (remainder filled in from reference TRBV9 and TRBJ2-5): DSGVTQTPKHLITATGQRVTLRCSPRSGDLSVYWYQQSLDQGLQFLIQYYNGEERAKGNILERFSAQQFPDLHSELNLSSLELGDSALYFCASTRTSGRETQYFGPGTRLLVL.

In its sample, this clone was seen once. CDR3: CASSAGTAATEAFF. The CDR3 nucleotides are TGTGCCAGCAGCGCGGGGACGGCCGCAACTGAAGCTTTCTTT. V usage is TRBV13 and J usage is TRBJ1-1; tentatively, D is TRBD1 (5 bases). V was pared by 5 bases and J by 5 bases, with 15 bases between. Germline values: CDR1 PRHDT, CDR2 FYEKMQ (reference sequence). This CDR3 is 14 amino acids long.

The genes are TRBV13 and TRBJ2-3; tentative D call: TRBD2 (6 bases). V was trimmed by 4 bases and J by 12 bases, leaving 14 bases between them. CDR1 and CDR2 from the germline V gene are PRHDT and FYEKMQ (reference sequence). The CDR3 is 12 amino acids. The CDR3 DNA sequence: TGTGCCAGCAGCTCGGGGAGGACTAACCAGTATTTT. Protein product: CASSSGRTNQYF.

The CDR3 DNA reads TGTGCCAGCAGACATCAGGGTGTGAGTGAAAAACTGTTTTTT. Translating gives CASRHQGVSEKLFF. The rearrangement joins TRBV28 to TRBJ1-4, with D perhaps matching TRBD1 (5 bases). V lost 6 bases, J lost 7 bases, and 15 bases lay in between. CDR1 and CDR2 (germline): MDHEN, SYDVKM. The CDR3 has 14 amino acids.

The chain is built from TRBV29-1 and TRBJ2-1; 7 bases are shared with TRBD1. Unmatched junction bases numbered 13, after V lost 8 bases and J lost 9 bases. CDR3 length equals 13 residues. Germline V gene data show CDR1 as SQVTM and CDR2 as ANQGSEA. CDR3 in DNA: TGCAGCTCTTATGGATACAGGGGCAGTGAGCAGTTCTTC. This sequence encodes CSSYGYRGSEQFF.

The rearrangement uses TRBV19 and TRBJ2-7, with TRBD1 matching 9 bases. J was trimmed by 5 bases and V by 7 bases; bases with no gene match: 9. The CDR3 is made up of 14 amino acids. Looked up from germline, CDR1 is LNHDA and CDR2 is SQIVND (reference sequence). The CDR3 sequence is CASTTTGGVDEQYF. DNA for the CDR3: TGTGCCAGTACCACGACAGGGGGAGTCGACGAGCAGTACTTC. Variable domain in full (rest from reference TRBV19 and TRBJ2-7): DGGITQSPKYLFRKEGQNVTLSCEQNLNHDAMYWYRQDPGQGLRLIYYSQIVNDFQKGDIAEGYSVSREKKESFPLTVTSAQKNPTAFYLCASTTTGGVDEQYFGPGTRLTVT.

The chain has TRBV4-1 and TRBJ2-2; D is uncertain. This CDR3 has 14 amino acids. Germline V gives CDR1 MGHRA, CDR2 YSYEKL. Trimming pared 5 bases from V and 5 bases from J, leaving 12 bases between. The CDR3 nucleotides are TGCGCCAGCAGCTTACGGACCGCAACCGGGGAGCTGTTTTTT. Its translation: CASSLRTATGELFF.

CDR3 protein: CASSLVSPRELFF. Here the CDR3 DNA reads TGTGCCAGCAGCTTAGTCTCCCCCCGGGAGCTGTTTTTT. The V and J genes are TRBV7-8 and TRBJ2-2, with no clear D. V was pared by 1 base and J by 9 bases, with 9 bases between. The CDR3 has 13 amino acids. Germline CDR1 is SGHVS and CDR2 is FQNEAQ.

A note on this clone: This sample also contains other DNA sequences that code for the same CDR3. The chain uses TRBV28 and TRBJ2-7, with D perhaps TRBD1 or TRBD2 (5 bases each). The CDR3 sequence is 15 residues long. Trimming pared 5 bases from V and 2 bases from J, leaving 16 bases between. The germline gives CDR1 MDHEN, CDR2 SYDVKM. CDR3 region: CASSRTSGRPYEQYF. For the CDR3, the DNA is TGTGCCAGCAGTCGGACTTCGGGACGCCCCTACGAGCAGTACTTC.

The chain couples TRBV19 to TRBJ2-7; D could derive from TRBD1 or TRBD2 (5 bases each). Germline-derived CDR1 and CDR2 are LNHDA and SQIVND (reference sequence). Trimming stripped 5 bases from V and 4 bases from J, with 12 bases between. This CDR3 is 13 amino acids long. CDR3 sequence (DNA): TGTGCCAGTAGTCAGAGGGGATGGTACGAGCAGTACTTC. The encoded protein is CASSQRGWYEQYF.

The chain recombines TRBV27 with TRBJ1-2; D is undetermined. V shed 5 bases and J shed 7 bases, with 20 bases lying between them. Germline lookup yields CDR1 MNHEY and CDR2 SMNVEV (reference sequence). This CDR3 comprises 15 residues. CDR3 in amino acids: CASSPAPEVVGGYTF. The CDR3 nucleotides read TGTGCCAGCAGTCCGGCCCCCGAGGTCGTCGGTGGCTACACCTTC.

This chain uses TRBV29-1 with TRBJ2-1, with TRBD2 matching 11 bases. Germline V gene sequence: CDR1 SQVTM, CDR2 ANQGSEA. The ends lost 2 bases at V and 4 bases at J; junction bases unmatched: 10. The CDR3 runs 17 residues. The CDR3 DNA is TGCAGCGTTGAAAGGAGACTAGCGGGACAGATTTACAATGAGCAGTTCTTC. It yields the protein CSVERRLAGQIYNEQFF.

The V and J genes are TRBV7-9 and TRBJ1-4; 9 nucleotides agree with TRBD1. V dropped 3 bases and J dropped 5; count of bases not matched to a gene: 1. This CDR3 has 14 residues. CDR1 and CDR2 from the germline V gene are SEHNR and FQNEAQ (reference sequence). CDR3 sequence (DNA): TGTGCCAGCAGCTTTGGGACAGGGAATGAAAAACTGTTTTTT. As protein: CASSFGTGNEKLFF.

V usage is TRBV7-6 and J usage is TRBJ2-7; D unresolved. Trimming left V 4 bases short and J 2 bases short, with 12 bases between. CDR1 and CDR2 (germline): SGHVS, FNYEAQ. The CDR3 runs 14 residues. The CDR3 region has the DNA TGTGCCAGCAGCTCCCCCGGGCCCCCCTACGAGCAGTACTTC. Translation gives CASSSPGPPYEQYF. The variable domain in full, with the rest retrieved from reference TRBV7-6 and TRBJ2-7, is GAGVSQSPRYKVTKRGQDVALRCDPISGHVSLYWYRQALGQGPEFLTYFNYEAQQDKSGLPNDRFSAERPEGSISTLTIQRTEQRDSAMYRCASSSPGPPYEQYFGPGTRLTVT.

The gene calls are TRBV27 and TRBJ2-1; 13 bases line up with TRBD2. The germline V gene encodes CDR1 MNHEY and CDR2 SMNVEV (reference sequence). J gave up 7 bases and V 8 bases, and 11 bases lay outside the gene matches. This CDR3 has 16 amino acids. CDR3 in amino acids: CASQDFRTSGSNEQFF. In nucleotides, the CDR3 is TGTGCCAGCCAGGATTTTAGGACTAGCGGGAGTAATGAGCAGTTCTTC.

The CDR3 protein is CASSLSRRGNTGELFF. CDR3 DNA sequence: TGTGCCAGCAGCTTAAGTCGCAGGGGCAACACCGGGGAGCTGTTTTTT. The chain links TRBV7-3 to TRBJ2-2, with D possibly being TRBD1 (6 bases). The CDR3 runs to 16 residues. V was shortened by 1 base and J by 2 bases, with 11 bases between the two germline ends. Germline V CDR1 and CDR2: SGHTA, FQGTGA.